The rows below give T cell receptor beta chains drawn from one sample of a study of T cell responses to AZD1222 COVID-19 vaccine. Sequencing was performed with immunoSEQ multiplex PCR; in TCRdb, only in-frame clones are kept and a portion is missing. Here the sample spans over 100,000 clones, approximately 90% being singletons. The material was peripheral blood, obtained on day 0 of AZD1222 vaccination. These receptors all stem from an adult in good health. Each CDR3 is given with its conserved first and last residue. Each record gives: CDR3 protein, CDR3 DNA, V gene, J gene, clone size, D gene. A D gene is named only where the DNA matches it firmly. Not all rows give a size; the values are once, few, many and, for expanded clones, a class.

CASSIPTEYQPQHF	TGTGCCAGCAGCATCCCGACAGAATATCAGCCCCAGCATTTT	TRBV7-2	TRBJ1-5	-	-
CATSRGPVGYTF	TGTGCCACCAGCAGAGGGCCGGTTGGCTACACCTTC	TRBV15	TRBJ1-2	-	-
CASSLGTEAFF	TGTGCCAGTAGTCTAGGCACTGAAGCTTTCTTT	TRBV19	TRBJ1-1	-	-
CASSSDEPRSNTGELFF	TGTGCCAGCAGCTCAGATGAGCCGCGGTCGAACACCGGGGAGCTGTTTTTT	TRBV5-4	TRBJ2-2	-	-
CASSFGQGAAFF	TGTGCCAGCAGCTTCGGACAGGGAGCCGCTTTCTTT	TRBV7-3	TRBJ1-1	once	TRBD1
CAISGAGAGQYF	TGTGCCATCAGTGGGGCAGGGGCCGGGCAGTACTTC	TRBV10-3	TRBJ2-7	-	-
CASSFQFQETQYF	TGTGCCAGCAGTTTTCAGTTTCAAGAGACCCAGTACTTC	TRBV28	TRBJ2-5	-	-
CASSYSAVLGGNEQFF	TGTGCCAGCAGTTACTCCGCCGTTCTAGGCGGCAATGAGCAGTTCTTC	TRBV6-6	TRBJ2-1	-	-
CASSEVDRGGSPLHF	TGTGCCAGCAGTGAAGTTGACAGGGGAGGTTCACCCCTCCACTTT	TRBV6-1	TRBJ1-6	-	TRBD1
CASSERQGDYGYTF	TGTGCCAGCAGTGAACGACAGGGCGACTATGGCTACACCTTC	TRBV2	TRBJ1-2	once	TRBD1
CASERTGTGVAKDEKLFF	TGTGCCAGCGAAAGAACCGGGACAGGGGTGGCTAAGGACGAAAAACTGTTTTTT	TRBV2	TRBJ1-4	-	TRBD1
CASSLQGATNEKLFF	TGTGCCAGCAGCTTACAGGGGGCAACTAATGAAAAACTGTTTTTT	TRBV11-2	TRBJ1-4	-	TRBD1
CSANPDQEQYF	TGCAGTGCTAACCCGGACCAGGAGCAGTACTTC	TRBV20-1	TRBJ2-7	-	-
CSASSGQGAVNTEAFF	TGCAGTGCTAGTTCGGGACAGGGGGCGGTGAACACTGAAGCTTTCTTT	TRBV20-1	TRBJ1-1	-	TRBD1
CASSRRGARDTQYF	TGTGCCAGCAGCCGTAGGGGGGCAAGGGATACGCAGTATTTT	TRBV7-9	TRBJ2-3	-	-
CASSPPLSGTGHYGYTF	TGCGCCAGCAGCCCTCCTTTGAGTGGGACAGGCCACTATGGCTACACCTTC	TRBV4-3	TRBJ1-2	-	TRBD1
CASSFEKQIEQYF	TGCGCCAGCAGCTTTGAGAAACAGATCGAGCAGTACTTC	TRBV5-1	TRBJ2-7	-	-
CASSFLAIRGYTF	TGTGCCAGCAGCTTTTTAGCCATTAGAGGCTACACCTTC	TRBV7-9	TRBJ1-2	-	-
CASSLGTGAYNEQFF	TGTGCCAGCAGCCTCGGGACAGGGGCCTACAATGAGCAGTTCTTC	TRBV4-2	TRBJ2-1	-	TRBD1
CASTKTQGSYNSPLHF	TGTGCCAGCACGAAGACACAAGGCTCCTATAATTCACCCCTCCACTTT	TRBV3-1/TRBV3-2	TRBJ1-6	-	-
CASSDPGRTRANYGYTF	TGTGCCAGCAGCGATCCCGGTCGGACACGAGCTAACTATGGCTACACCTTC	TRBV3-1/TRBV3-2	TRBJ1-2	-	-
CASSNQGAQETQYF	TGTGCCAGTAGTAATCAGGGGGCTCAGGAGACCCAGTACTTC	TRBV19	TRBJ2-5	-	TRBD1
CASSLTGGVYEQYF	TGTGCCAGCAGCCTGACAGGGGGGGTCTACGAGCAGTACTTC	TRBV7-9	TRBJ2-7	-	TRBD1
CASSFKETQYF	TGTGCCAGCAGCTTTAAAGAGACCCAGTACTTC	TRBV7-2	TRBJ2-5	-	-
CASSPTSGQGYNEQFF	TGTGCCAGCAGTCCGACGTCGGGACAGGGGTACAATGAGCAGTTCTTC	TRBV27	TRBJ2-1	-	TRBD1
CASSSRTGLGAFF	TGTGCCAGCAGTTCCCGGACAGGGTTAGGGGCTTTCTTT	TRBV12-3/TRBV12-4	TRBJ1-1	-	TRBD1
CASNLGHRINQPQHF	TGTGCCAGCAACCTGGGACACCGGATCAATCAGCCCCAGCATTTT	TRBV28	TRBJ1-5	once	-
CASSWTVGNSPLHF	TGTGCCAGCAGCTGGACAGTTGGGAATTCACCCCTCCACTTT	TRBV6-5	TRBJ1-6	-	-
CASSPWDLNSPLHF	TGCGCCAGCAGCCCCTGGGACTTAAATTCACCCCTCCACTTT	TRBV5-1	TRBJ1-6	-	-